This T cell receptor (beta chain) was captured by sequencing in a study of blood T cell repertoires in COVID-19. Turning to the study itself: Some COVID-19 samples were acute and others convalescent; all came from the United States, Italy and Spain. PBMCs, B-cell-depleted T cells, or T cells were the source of the cDNA or gDNA that made up the material.

This CDR3 is 17 amino acids long. Losses at the gene ends were 3 bases for V and 2 bases for J; bases not matched to a gene: 9. Germline loops: CDR1 MNHEY, CDR2 SMNVEV (reference sequence). In the study's own analysis: Reference gene primer amplification gave estimated nucleated cell counts. TCRdb's copy holds only in-frame clones and misses some; the assay was immunoSEQ multiplex PCR. V and J calls and clone size follow that table, whereas D and trimming were derived from the DNA. Among around 130,000 clones, approximately 92% were seen once, and the ten largest hold under 35%. This chain links TRBV27 with TRBJ2-7; 11 bases are a match to TRBD1. Source material: peripheral blood. The receptor's source is a man aged 70 or older with active or convalescent COVID-19. The CDR3 coding sequence is TGTGCCAGCAGTTTGAAGTATACGGGACAGGGGGCCTACGAGCAGTACTTC. It translates to CASSLKYTGQGAYEQYF.